This TCR beta chain was found in a study of regulatory T cells in long-lasting Graves disease. Arm-PCR of CDR3 regions and iRepertoire HTBI primers were used to build TCR beta libraries. MiXCR was run by TCRdb on the multiplex PCR reads, yielding one entry per CDR3 protein. The sample lists hundreds of thousands of distinct CDR3 sequences, 15% to 20% seen once, with just under 25% in the top ten. As to time point: newly diagnosed GD, antithyroid drugs for less than 3 months. PBMC-extracted RNA yielded the TCR library. V gave up 1 base and J gave up 2 bases; unmatched junction bases: 4. The CDR3 has 15 amino acids. Germline CDR1 SGHRS, CDR2 YFSETQ. The sample also formed part of further work on T cells in Graves' hyperthyroidism and ophthalmopathy. Per that paper: Ophthalmopathy was model-predicted a median about 6.7 months pre-onset.

The starting material was peripheral blood mononuclear cells (PBMCs), obtained at new diagnosis, from a patient treated with antithyroid drugs. The clonotype comes from a middle-aged woman with Graves disease. The chain joins TRBV5-1 to TRBJ2-3, with 7 bases fitting TRBD1. The CDR3 loop reads CASSLWDSLTDTQYF. In DNA, the CDR3 is TGCGCCAGCAGCTTGTGGGACAGCCTCACAGATACGCAGTATTTT. Full variable domain (missing parts from reference TRBV5-1 and TRBJ2-3): KAGVTQTPRYLIKTRGQQVTLSCSPISGHRSVSWYQQTPGQGLQFLFEYFSETQRNKGNFPGRFSGRQFSNSRSEMNVSTLELGDSALYLCASSLWDSLTDTQYFGPGTRLTVL.